The clone carrying this T cell receptor beta chain appeared many times. TCRdb reprocessed the 5' RACE reads via MiXCR and lists one record per CDR3 protein. This table holds approximately 30,000 distinct CDR3 sequences, more than 4% found once. This entry is derived from a study of neurological immune-mediated disorders. V shed 0 bases and J shed 3 bases, with 6 bases lying between them. CDR1 is SGDLS and CDR2 is YYNGEE in the germline V gene. This CDR3 contains 13 residues. This TCR derives from a middle-aged woman in good health. The sequenced material came from CD4+ T cells from blood. The chain is built from TRBV9 and TRBJ2-5; no reliable D call. The CDR3 coding sequence is TGTGCCAGCAGCGTAGAGCCCAAAGAGACCCAGTACTTC. Protein: CASSVEPKETQYF.